Included here is one T cell receptor (beta chain) sequence, with context. The sample originates from a study of T cell repertoires in ileal Crohn's disease. CDR3 size: 15 residues. V was clipped by 5 bases and J by 0 bases, with 11 bases between them. CDR1 and CDR2 from the germline V gene are SGHTA and FQGTGA. Measured with immunoSEQ multiplex PCR; TCRdb has only the in-frame clones, and not every one. The sample yields about 3,500 clones, approximately 90% seen once. What was sequenced was ileal tissue. The sequence derives from an adult with Crohn's disease. The genes are TRBV7-3 and TRBJ2-1; the D is unclear. The DNA of the CDR3 is TGTGCCAGCAGCCATCAACCCCTCTCCTACAATGAGCAGTTCTTC. Encoded protein: CASSHQPLSYNEQFF. The variable domain in full, with the rest retrieved from reference TRBV7-3 and TRBJ2-1, is GAGVSQTPSNKVTEKGKYVELRCDPISGHTALYWYRQSLGQGPEFLIYFQGTGAADDSGLPNDRFFAVRPEGSVSTLKIQRTERGDSAVYLCASSHQPLSYNEQFFGPGTRLTVL.